This TCR beta chain was profiled in a study of T-cell reconstitution after alpha-beta-depleted transplantation in children. This clonotype was recorded only once. Just one base apart from a much larger clone, this may be a read error. Unique molecular identifiers were used in preparing the TCRbeta library. TCRdb re-called the PCR reads through MiXCR, storing one row per CDR3 protein. The sample consists of some 200,000 distinct CDR3 sequences, approximately 15% of them appearing once. Germline assignment: CDR1 SGHNT and CDR2 YYREEE (reference sequence). The CDR3 is made up of 16 amino acids. The sequencing here drew on PBMCs from the stem cell graft donor, taken from the stem cell graft. The J gene is TRBJ2-1, the V gene TRBV5-4; D is possibly TRBD2 (7 bases). This clonotype originated in a human donor who donated a stem cell graft to a child with acute lymphoblastic leukemia. The CDR3 here is CASSLGGGGSCNEQFF. For the CDR3, the DNA is TGTGCCAGCAGCTTGGGGGGGGGCGGGTCCTGCAATGAGCAGTTCTTC.